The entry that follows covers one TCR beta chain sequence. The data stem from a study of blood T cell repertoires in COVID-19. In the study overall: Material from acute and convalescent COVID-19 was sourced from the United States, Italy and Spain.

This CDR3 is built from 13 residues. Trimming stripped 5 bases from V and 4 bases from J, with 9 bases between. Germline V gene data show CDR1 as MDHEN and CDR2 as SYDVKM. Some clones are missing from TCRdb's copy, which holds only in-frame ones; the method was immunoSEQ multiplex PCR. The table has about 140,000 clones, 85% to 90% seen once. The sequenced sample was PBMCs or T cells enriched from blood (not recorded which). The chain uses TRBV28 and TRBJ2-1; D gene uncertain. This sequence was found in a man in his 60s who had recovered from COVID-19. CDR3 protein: CASSPPPYNEQFF. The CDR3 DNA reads TGTGCCAGCAGTCCCCCCCCTTACAATGAGCAGTTCTTC.